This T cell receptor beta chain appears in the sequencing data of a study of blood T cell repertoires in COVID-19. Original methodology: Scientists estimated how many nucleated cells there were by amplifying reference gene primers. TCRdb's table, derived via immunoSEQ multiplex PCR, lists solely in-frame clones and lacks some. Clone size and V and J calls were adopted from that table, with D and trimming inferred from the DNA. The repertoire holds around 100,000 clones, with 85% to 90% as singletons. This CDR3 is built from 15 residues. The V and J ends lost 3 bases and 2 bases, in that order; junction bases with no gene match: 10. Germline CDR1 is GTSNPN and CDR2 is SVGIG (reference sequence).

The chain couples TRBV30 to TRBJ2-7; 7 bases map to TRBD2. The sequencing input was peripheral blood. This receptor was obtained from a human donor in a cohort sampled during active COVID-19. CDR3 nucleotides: TGTGCCTGGAGGGTAAGCGCGGGAGAGACCTACGAGCAGTACTTC. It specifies CAWRVSAGETYEQYF.